The clone carrying this T cell receptor (beta chain) was seen a handful of times. The repertoire was sequenced with immunoSEQ multiplex PCR; TCRdb's copy has only in-frame clones and lacks some. The sample lists about 93,000 clones; roughly 96% were seen once. The sample is drawn from a study of technical replicates of blood from a few donors. Germline loops: CDR1 GTSNPN, CDR2 SVGIG (reference sequence). V shed 0 bases and J shed 7 bases, with 15 bases lying between them. The length of the CDR3 is 14 residues. Sequenced material: T cells isolated from PBMCs. This receptor was taken from a human donor in good health. The J gene is TRBJ1-2, the V gene TRBV30; D gene ambiguous. The CDR3, as DNA: TGTGCCTGGAGTGTCCTAACGGTCCGTGGTGGCTACACCTTC. Amino acids: CAWSVLTVRGGYTF.